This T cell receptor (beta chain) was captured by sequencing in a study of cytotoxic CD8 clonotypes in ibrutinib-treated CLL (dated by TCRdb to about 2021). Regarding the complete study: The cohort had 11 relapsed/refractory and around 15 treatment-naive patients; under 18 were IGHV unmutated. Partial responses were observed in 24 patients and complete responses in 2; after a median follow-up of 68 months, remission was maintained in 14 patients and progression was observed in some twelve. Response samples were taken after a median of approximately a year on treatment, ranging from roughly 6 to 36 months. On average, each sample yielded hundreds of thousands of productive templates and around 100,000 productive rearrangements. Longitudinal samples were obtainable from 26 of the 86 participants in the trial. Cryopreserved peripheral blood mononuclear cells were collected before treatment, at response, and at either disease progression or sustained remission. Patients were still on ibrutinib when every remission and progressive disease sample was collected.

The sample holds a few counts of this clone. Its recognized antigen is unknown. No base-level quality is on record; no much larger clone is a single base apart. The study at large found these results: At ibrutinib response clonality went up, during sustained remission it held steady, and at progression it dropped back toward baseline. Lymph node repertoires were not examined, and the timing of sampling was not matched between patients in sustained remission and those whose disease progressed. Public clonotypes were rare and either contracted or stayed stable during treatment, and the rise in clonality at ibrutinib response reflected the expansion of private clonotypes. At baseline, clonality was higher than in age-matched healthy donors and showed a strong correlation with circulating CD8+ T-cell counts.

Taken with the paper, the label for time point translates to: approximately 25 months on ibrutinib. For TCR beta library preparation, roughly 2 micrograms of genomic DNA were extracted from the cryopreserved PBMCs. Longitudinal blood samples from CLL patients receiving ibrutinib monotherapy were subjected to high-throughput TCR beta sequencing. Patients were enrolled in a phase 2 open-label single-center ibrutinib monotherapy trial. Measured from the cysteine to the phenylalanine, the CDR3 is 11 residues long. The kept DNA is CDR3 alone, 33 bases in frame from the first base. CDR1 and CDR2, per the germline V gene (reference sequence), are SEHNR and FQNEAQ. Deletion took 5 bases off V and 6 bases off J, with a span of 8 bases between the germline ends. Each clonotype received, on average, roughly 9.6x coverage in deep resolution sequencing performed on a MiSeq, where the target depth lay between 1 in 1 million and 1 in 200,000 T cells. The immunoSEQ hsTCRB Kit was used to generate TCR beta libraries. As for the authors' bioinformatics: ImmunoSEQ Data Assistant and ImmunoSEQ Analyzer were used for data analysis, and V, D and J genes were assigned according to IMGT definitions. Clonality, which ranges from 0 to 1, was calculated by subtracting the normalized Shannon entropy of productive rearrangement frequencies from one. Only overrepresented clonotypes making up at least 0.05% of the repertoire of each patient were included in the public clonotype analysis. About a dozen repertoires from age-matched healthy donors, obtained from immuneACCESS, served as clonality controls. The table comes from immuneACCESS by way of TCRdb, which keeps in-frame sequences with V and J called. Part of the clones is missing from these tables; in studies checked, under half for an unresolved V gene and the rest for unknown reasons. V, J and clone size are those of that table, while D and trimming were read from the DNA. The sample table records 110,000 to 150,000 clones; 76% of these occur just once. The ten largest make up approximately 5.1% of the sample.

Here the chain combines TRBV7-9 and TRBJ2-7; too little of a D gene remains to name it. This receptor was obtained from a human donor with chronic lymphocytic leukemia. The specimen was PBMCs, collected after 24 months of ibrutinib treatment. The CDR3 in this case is CASSPALEQYF. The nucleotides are TGTGCCAGCAGCCCCGCCCTCGAGCAGTACTTC.